The source of this T cell receptor (beta chain) is a study of cytomegalovirus exposure and HLA in healthy donors. Whole-study findings and limits: 150 to 200 TCR beta chains were listed as cytomegalovirus-associated. Looking again later, the authors saw that most CMV-associated TCR beta chains seemed HLA-restricted.

Regarding this clone: The antigen is undetermined.

Germline lookup yields CDR1 LGHNA and CDR2 YSLEER. The CDR3 has 16 residues. The V and J ends lost 3 bases and 2 bases, in that order; junction bases with no gene match: 9. This PCR relied on a set of 60 Vbeta primers and 13 Jbeta primers. Assay: immunoSEQ multiplex PCR; the TCRdb copy retains only in-frame clones and omits some. Of roughly 120,000 clones in the sample, about 80% are singletons; the top ten hold about 4.9%. The source is a man aged 50 or older in good health and CMV-seropositive. The sequencing input was PBMCs. J is TRBJ1-2 and V is TRBV4-3; 7 bases agree with TRBD1. Here the CDR3 reads CASSQEGTGANYGYTF. The CDR3 bases are TGCGCCAGCAGCCAGGAGGGAACAGGGGCAAACTATGGCTACACCTTC.